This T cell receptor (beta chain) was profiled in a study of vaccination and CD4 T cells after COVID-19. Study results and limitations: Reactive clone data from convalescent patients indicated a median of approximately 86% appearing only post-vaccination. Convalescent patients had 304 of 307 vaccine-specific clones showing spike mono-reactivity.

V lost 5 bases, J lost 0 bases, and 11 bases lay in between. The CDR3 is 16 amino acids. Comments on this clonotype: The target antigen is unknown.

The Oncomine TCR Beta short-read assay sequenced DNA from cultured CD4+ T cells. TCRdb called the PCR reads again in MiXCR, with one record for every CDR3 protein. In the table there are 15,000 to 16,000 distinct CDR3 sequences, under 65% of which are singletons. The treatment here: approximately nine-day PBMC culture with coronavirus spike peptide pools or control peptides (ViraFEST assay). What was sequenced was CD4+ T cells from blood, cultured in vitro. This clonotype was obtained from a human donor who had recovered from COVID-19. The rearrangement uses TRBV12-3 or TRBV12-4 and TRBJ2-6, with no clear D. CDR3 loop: CASSLQRPSGANVLTF. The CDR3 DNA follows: TGTGCCAGCAGTCTCCAGAGACCCTCTGGGGCCAACGTCCTGACTTTC.